This T cell receptor beta chain was obtained from a study of T-cell memory formation after mild COVID-19. The germline gives CDR1 SEHNR, CDR2 FQNEAQ (reference sequence). V dropped 8 bases and J dropped 1 base, with 9 bases sitting between them. This CDR3 contains 12 residues. Study-level results: Mainly in CM and EM were contracting CD4+ clones; CD8+ were in EMRA.

As concerns this clonotype: Its antigen is not identified.

A single record per CDR3 protein comes from TCRdb applying MiXCR to the 5' RACE reads. The sample records around 410,000 distinct CDR3 sequences, 23% being singletons. The TCR comes from an adult woman who had mild COVID-19 (a few samples of this study predate the infection). Cell type and time point are not known. This chain connects TRBV7-9 to TRBJ2-7, with D possibly matching TRBD2 (6 bases). The specimen sequenced was PBMCs or a T cell subset sorted from them (not recorded which). CDR3: CASAGGSYEQYF. CDR3 nucleotide sequence: TGTGCCAGCGCCGGGGGTTCCTACGAGCAGTACTTC.